This TCR beta chain was documented in a study of T cell responses to AZD1222 COVID-19 vaccine. This clone was observed a single time. The V and J ends lost 3 bases and 4 bases respectively, with 6 bases between them. CDR1 and CDR2 (germline): SEHNR, FQNEAQ (reference sequence). This CDR3 has 12 residues. Assay used: immunoSEQ multiplex PCR; TCRdb lists only in-frame clones, some missing. The sample lists roughly 120,000 clones, under 95% occurring once. The material sequenced was peripheral blood, taken on day 0 of AZD1222 vaccination. The chain links TRBV7-9 to TRBJ1-2; D call uncertain. This TCR came from an adult in good health. The DNA for the CDR3 is TGTGCCAGCAGCTTCCCCAGCTATGGCTACACCTTC. Translated: CASSFPSYGYTF. The whole variable domain, filled in from reference TRBV7-9 and TRBJ1-2, reads DTGVSQNPRHKITKRGQNVTFRCDPISEHNRLYWYRQTLGQGPEFLTYFQNEAQLEKSRLLSDRFSAERPKGSFSTLEIQRTEQGDSAMYLCASSFPSYGYTFGSGTRLTVV.